A single sample is the source of the 13 T cell receptor beta chains below, sequenced in a study of cytomegalovirus exposure and HLA in healthy donors. Researchers ran the PCR with 60 Vbeta and 13 Jbeta primers. This table comes from immunoSEQ multiplex PCR, and its TCRdb copy is limited to in-frame clones, with some not included. The table shows about 120,000 clones, with around 62% occurring only once. Sequences were obtained from PBMCs. All receptors come from a woman between 35 and 50 years old in good health and CMV-seropositive.

This clone appeared a few times. J is TRBJ2-3 and V is TRBV25-1; 7 bases map to TRBD1. CDR3 size: 17 residues. With 5 bases clipped from V and 2 bases from J, the junction kept 13 bases outside the gene matches. Germline CDR1 reads MGHDK; CDR2 reads SYGVNS. The CDR3 DNA is TGTGCCAGCAGTTCGCCATGGGCCGGGACAGACACAGATACGCAGTATTTT. The encoded protein is CASSSPWAGTDTDTQYF.

V and J are TRBV7-6 and TRBJ1-2; D is possibly TRBD1 (5 bases). This CDR3 comprises 15 residues. Germline V gene sequence: CDR1 SGHVS, CDR2 FNYEAQ. V dropped 2 bases and J dropped 5 bases, with 15 bases sitting between them. The CDR3 bases are TGTGCCAGCAGCTTAAGCGCGGTAGGGGAATATGGCTACACCTTC. Translated, it gives CASSLSAVGEYGYTF.

This clone was seen a few times. The gene calls are TRBV7-3 and TRBJ2-3; 9 nucleotides line up with TRBD2. CDR1 SGHTA and CDR2 FQGTGA come from the germline V gene. V trimming: 5 bases; J trimming: 10 bases; junction bases outside the gene matches: 7. CDR3 length: 13 residues. The DNA of the CDR3 is TGTGCCAGCAGCCCGGGGACTAGCAGGGCGCAGTATTTT. Protein sequence: CASSPGTSRAQYF.

This clone appeared a few times. The junction departs from the called germline gene at one end, perhaps through a read error. The chain uses TRBV7-9 and TRBJ1-2; D is unresolved. The CDR3 consists of 16 residues. Looked up from germline, CDR1 is SEHNR and CDR2 is FQNEAQ (reference sequence). CDR3 amino acids: CSSSLRADSTAGGYTF. The CDR3 coding sequence is TGTTCCAGCAGCTTACGCGCTGACTCAACCGCTGGGGGCTACACCTTC.

The genes are TRBV14 and TRBJ2-3; D gene unclear. Trimming removed 8 bases at V and 1 base at J, with 7 bases between. Per the germline V gene, CDR1 is SGHDN and CDR2 is FVKESK. The CDR3 totals 12 residues. CDR3 nucleotide sequence: TGTGCCAGCGTCTTGTGCACAGATACGCAGTATTTT. It is translated as CASVLCTDTQYF. The whole variable domain, filled in from reference TRBV14 and TRBJ2-3, reads EAGVTQFPSHSVIEKGQTVTLRCDPISGHDNLYWYRRVMGKEIKFLLHFVKESKQDESGMPNNRFLAERTGGTYSTLKVQPAELEDSGVYFCASVLCTDTQYFGPGTRLTVL.

The chain joins TRBV30 to TRBJ1-1, with D unclear. Trimming took 0 bases from V and 11 from J, leaving 25 bases between them. Germline-derived CDR1 and CDR2 are GTSNPN and SVGIG (reference sequence). This CDR3 has 16 amino acids. The CDR3 spells CAWSVSPGGFPREAFF. The CDR3 DNA sequence: TGTGCCTGGAGTGTGTCTCCGGGAGGTTTTCCCCGCGAGGCTTTCTTT.

This chain uses TRBV11-3 with TRBJ1-1; tentative D call: TRBD1 (5 bases). Germline lookup yields CDR1 SGHNT and CDR2 YENEEA. Trimming took 5 bases from V and 6 from J, leaving 10 bases between them. The CDR3 is 12 amino acids. DNA of the CDR3: TGTGCCAGCAGCCGCGGGACGGCTGAAGCTTTCTTT. Protein: CASSRGTAEAFF.

In this sample, this clone turned up a few times. This rearrangement joins TRBV29-1 to TRBJ2-7; TRBD2 agrees at 8 bases. Germline V gene lookup returns CDR1 SQVTM and CDR2 ANQGSEA. V lost 4 bases and J lost 1; bases outside the gene matches: 9. This CDR3 is 15 amino acids long. The CDR3 nucleotides read TGCAGCGTTGTACCCCCCGCGGGAGGTTCCTACGAGCAGTACTTC. Encoded protein: CSVVPPAGGSYEQYF.

This rearrangement joins TRBV4-2 to TRBJ2-7; D is ambiguous. The V gene's germline CDR1 is LGHNA and CDR2 YNFKEQ. V lost 0 bases, J lost 8 bases, and 11 bases lay in between. CDR3 length: 13 residues. Here the CDR3 reads CASSQEIHSQQYF. CDR3 bases: TGTGCCAGCAGCCAAGAGATCCACTCCCAGCAGTACTTC.

The chain employs TRBV20-1 and TRBJ1-1, with a tentative D call TRBD1 (6 bases). The CDR3 covers 10 residues. V gave up 3 bases and J gave up 13 bases, with 12 bases separating them. Germline V gene sequence: CDR1 DFQATT, CDR2 SNEGSKA (reference sequence). CDR3 nucleotides: TGCAGTGCTAGGGGACACGGCGGTTTCTTT. It codes for CSARGHGGFF.

The gene calls are TRBV18 and TRBJ1-4; no clear D. V lost 3 bases and J lost 0, with 5 bases in between. The length of the CDR3 is 14 residues. Germline V gene data show CDR1 as KGHSH and CDR2 as LQKENI. This CDR3 is CASSPLATNEKLFF. The CDR3 region has the DNA TGTGCCAGCTCACCCCTCGCAACTAATGAAAAACTGTTTTTT.

This clone turned up a few times. The V gene is TRBV6-5, the J gene TRBJ2-1, with TRBD1 identical over 7 bases. The CDR3 has 14 amino acids. Germline V gene data show CDR1 as MNHEY and CDR2 as SVGAGI. J gave up 4 bases and V 7 bases, and 7 bases lay outside the gene matches. The CDR3 DNA is TGTGCCAGCAAAAGGGACAGAATTTACAATGAGCAGTTCTTC. Its translation is CASKRDRIYNEQFF.

The chain employs TRBV13 and TRBJ2-1; TRBD2 matches 9 bases. The CDR3 runs to 14 residues. The germline CDR1 and CDR2 sequences are PRHDT and FYEKMQ (reference sequence). V lost 6 bases, J lost 9 bases, and 9 bases stayed unmatched. The CDR3 loop reads CASRKIAGECEQFF. CDR3 nucleotide sequence: TGTGCCAGCAGAAAAATAGCGGGAGAATGTGAGCAGTTCTTC.